The next 14 T cell receptor beta chains were all read from a single sample in a study of blood T cell repertoires in COVID-19. Clones were read by immunoSEQ multiplex PCR, and TCRdb kept only the in-frame ones, dropping some. This sample carries nearly 300,000 clones, roughly 86% of them seen once, and the ten largest clones take roughly 2.9%. The source material was PBMCs or T cells enriched from blood (not recorded which). The source is a woman aged 50 to 60 who had been exposed to COVID-19.

The V and J genes are TRBV7-2 and TRBJ2-3, with a weak D call TRBD1 (5 bases). The germline V gene has CDR1 SGHTA and CDR2 FQGNSA. The CDR3 is 14 residues long. Trimming took 2 bases from V and 4 from J, leaving 10 bases between them. CDR3 bases: TGTGCCAGCAGCTTAAGGGGCCAGTCAGATACGCAGTATTTT. This sequence encodes CASSLRGQSDTQYF.

The chain joins TRBV28 to TRBJ2-7; the D gene is possibly TRBD2 (6 bases). Germline CDR1 MDHEN, CDR2 SYDVKM. This CDR3 is built from 13 residues. The germline V and J ends were trimmed by 8 bases and 0 bases, with 11 bases remaining between them. CDR3 residues: CASGGALSYEQYF. The CDR3 region has the DNA TGTGCCAGCGGCGGGGCCCTCTCCTACGAGCAGTACTTC. Based on the CDR3 plus reference TRBV28 and TRBJ2-7, the full variable domain is DVKVTQSSRYLVKRTGEKVFLECVQDMDHENMFWYRQDPGLGLRLIYFSYDVKMKEKGDIPEGYSVSREKKERFSLILESASTNQTSMYLCASGGALSYEQYFGPGTRLTVT.

This rearrangement joins TRBV7-2 to TRBJ2-7; D unresolved. With 5 bases removed from V and 4 bases from J, the gap between germline ends came to 12 bases. The CDR3 runs 13 residues. CDR1 and CDR2 from the germline V gene are SGHTA and FQGNSA. The chain's CDR3 is CASSIPTLYEQYF. The CDR3 DNA sequence: TGTGCCAGCAGCATACCGACTCTTTACGAGCAGTACTTC. Complete variable domain (other parts from reference TRBV7-2 and TRBJ2-7): GAGVSQSPSNKVTEKGKDVELRCDPISGHTALYWYRQSLGQGLEFLIYFQGNSAPDKSGLPSDRFSAERTGGSVSTLTIQRTQQEDSAVYLCASSIPTLYEQYFGPGTRLTVT.

J is TRBJ2-1 and V is TRBV9; 13 nucleotides align to TRBD2. V gave up 4 bases and J gave up 15 bases; unmatched junction bases: 13. The CDR3 covers 15 residues. From germline, CDR1 is SGDLS and CDR2 YYNGEE. CDR3 sequence (DNA): TGTGCCAGCAGCCCCCACGGGACTAGCGGGGAAGATTTGTTCTTC. Amino acids: CASSPHGTSGEDLFF. Using reference TRBV9 and TRBJ2-1 for the parts outside the CDR3, the full variable domain is DSGVTQTPKHLITATGQRVTLRCSPRSGDLSVYWYQQSLDQGLQFLIQYYNGEERAKGNILERFSAQQFPDLHSELNLSSLELGDSALYFCASSPHGTSGEDLFFGPGTRLTVL.

The chain uses TRBV11-1 and TRBJ1-3; no definite D call. CDR1 is SGHAT and CDR2 is FQDESV in the germline V gene (reference sequence). V was pared by 4 bases and J by 0 bases, with 10 bases between. The CDR3 length is 15 residues. Here the CDR3 reads CASSYGLISGNTIYF. The CDR3 DNA is TGTGCCAGCAGCTACGGACTCATCTCTGGAAACACCATATATTTT.

The V gene is TRBV7-9, the J gene TRBJ1-2; the D gene is possibly TRBD1 (5 bases). Germline CDR1 is SEHNR and CDR2 is FQNEAQ (reference sequence). CDR3 length equals 16 residues. Trimming pared 0 bases from V and 4 bases from J, leaving 15 bases between. The CDR3 nucleotides read TGTGCCAGCAGCTTAGCGGGGCTGGAAGAAGGCTATGGCTACACCTTC. It codes for CASSLAGLEEGYGYTF. The whole variable domain, filled in from reference TRBV7-9 and TRBJ1-2, reads DTGVSQNPRHKITKRGQNVTFRCDPISEHNRLYWYRQTLGQGPEFLTYFQNEAQLEKSRLLSDRFSAERPKGSFSTLEIQRTEQGDSAMYLCASSLAGLEEGYGYTFGSGTRLTVV.

The chain combines TRBV6-4 with TRBJ2-1, with TRBD1 as a possible D gene (6 bases). Trimming removed 3 bases from V and 9 bases from J, with 21 bases in between. CDR1 MRHNA and CDR2 SNTAGT come from the germline V gene. The CDR3 runs 16 residues. The CDR3 nucleotides read TGTGCCAGCAGTGAACTCGGGACACCATCAAGGGGTGAGCAGTTCTTC. Translating gives CASSELGTPSRGEQFF.

This clone was detected only a few times. The V gene is TRBV19, the J gene TRBJ1-3; weak D call: TRBD1 (6 bases). This CDR3 has 16 amino acids. V lost 6 bases, J lost 0 bases, and 15 bases lay in between. CDR1 and CDR2 (germline): LNHDA, SQIVND (reference sequence). The CDR3 protein is CASRGAGTLSGNTIYF. The CDR3 DNA reads TGTGCCAGTAGGGGGGCAGGGACCCTCTCTGGAAACACCATATATTTT.

The V gene is TRBV5-6, the J gene TRBJ2-7, with unresolved D. This CDR3 contains 15 residues. Germline V gives CDR1 SGHDT, CDR2 YYEEEE. Trimming removed 0 bases at V and 0 bases at J, with 10 bases between. The CDR3 sequence is CASSLDGLSSYEQYF. The CDR3 coding sequence is TGTGCCAGCAGCTTGGACGGGTTGTCCTCCTACGAGCAGTACTTC.

The chain has TRBV15 and TRBJ1-2, with 8 bases fitting TRBD1. Trimming at V came to 4 bases and at J to 4 bases, leaving 5 bases not matched to a gene. This CDR3 has 14 amino acids. Germline lookup yields CDR1 LNHNV and CDR2 YYDKDF (reference sequence). As DNA, the CDR3 is TGTGCCACCAGCAAGGACAGGGAGGCCTATGGCTACACCTTC. Translating it yields CATSKDREAYGYTF.

Only one count was recorded for this clone. V is TRBV5-4 and J is TRBJ2-3; D might be TRBD2 (5 bases). The CDR3 has 17 amino acids. In germline, CDR1 is SGHNT, CDR2 YYREEE (reference sequence). V was trimmed by 4 bases and J by 3 bases, leaving 21 bases between them. CDR3: CASSLRTGKEHTDTQYF. CDR3 in DNA: TGTGCCAGCAGCCTCAGGACTGGAAAGGAACATACAGATACGCAGTATTTT.

The rearrangement uses TRBV29-1 and TRBJ1-1, with 9 bases aligning to TRBD1. CDR1 and CDR2 (germline): SQVTM, ANQGSEA. There are 15 residues in the CDR3. V was pared by 5 bases and J by 4 bases, with 11 bases of the junction left unmatched. CDR3 nucleotide sequence: TGCAGCGTTCGTGGACAGGGGTTGTTGGGCACTGAAGCTTTCTTT. Translated, it gives CSVRGQGLLGTEAFF.

The rearrangement uses TRBV6-2 or TRBV6-3 and TRBJ2-1, with D hard to call. V was cut by 5 bases and J by 2 bases, with 7 bases left in between. CDR3 length equals 13 residues. Germline V gene sequence: CDR1 MNHEY, CDR2 SVGEGT. The CDR3 nucleotides read TGTGCCAGCAGTGGGCGCACCTACAATGAGCAGTTCTTC. Residues: CASSGRTYNEQFF.

This clone was found once. The chain employs TRBV4-2 and TRBJ2-5, with 8 bases matching TRBD2. The V and J ends lost 0 bases and 1 base, in that order; junction bases with no gene match: 4. Germline V gene data show CDR1 as LGHNA and CDR2 as YNFKEQ. The CDR3 contains 16 residues. The CDR3 here is CASSQDLAGRQETQYF. For the CDR3, the DNA is TGTGCCAGCAGCCAAGATTTAGCGGGGCGCCAAGAGACCCAGTACTTC.